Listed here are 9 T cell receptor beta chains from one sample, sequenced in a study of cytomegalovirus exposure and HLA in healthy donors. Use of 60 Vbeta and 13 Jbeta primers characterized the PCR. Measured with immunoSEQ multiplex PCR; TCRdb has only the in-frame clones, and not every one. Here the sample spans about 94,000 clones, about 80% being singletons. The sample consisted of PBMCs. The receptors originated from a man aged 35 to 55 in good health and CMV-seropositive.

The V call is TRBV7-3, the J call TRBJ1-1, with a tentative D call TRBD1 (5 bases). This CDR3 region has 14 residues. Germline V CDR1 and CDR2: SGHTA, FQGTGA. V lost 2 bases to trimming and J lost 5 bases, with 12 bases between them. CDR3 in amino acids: CASSLSGGRTEAFF. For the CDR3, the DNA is TGTGCCAGCAGCTTATCCGGGGGACGTACTGAAGCTTTCTTT.

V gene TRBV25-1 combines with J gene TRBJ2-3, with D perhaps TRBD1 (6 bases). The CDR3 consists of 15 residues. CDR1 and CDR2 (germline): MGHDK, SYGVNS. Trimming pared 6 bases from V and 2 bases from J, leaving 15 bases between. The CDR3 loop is CASRQGGRPTDTQYF. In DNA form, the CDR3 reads TGTGCCAGCAGACAGGGCGGGCGGCCCACAGATACGCAGTATTTT.

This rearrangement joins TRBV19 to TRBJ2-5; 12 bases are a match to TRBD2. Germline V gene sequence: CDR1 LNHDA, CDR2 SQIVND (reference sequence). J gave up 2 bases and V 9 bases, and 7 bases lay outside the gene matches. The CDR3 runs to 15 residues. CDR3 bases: TGTGCCAGCACTCGGACTAGCGGGGATCAAGAGACCCAGTACTTC. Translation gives CASTRTSGDQETQYF.

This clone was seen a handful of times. CDR3: CASSRAIGTANTEAFF. CDR3 sequence (DNA): TGTGCCAGCAGCCGAGCAATCGGGACAGCAAACACTGAAGCTTTCTTT. J is TRBJ1-1 and V is TRBV4-2; 7 bases map to TRBD1. V lost 4 bases to trimming and J lost 2 bases; unmatched junction nucleotides: 10. The CDR3 spans 16 residues. Germline CDR1 and CDR2: LGHNA and YNFKEQ.

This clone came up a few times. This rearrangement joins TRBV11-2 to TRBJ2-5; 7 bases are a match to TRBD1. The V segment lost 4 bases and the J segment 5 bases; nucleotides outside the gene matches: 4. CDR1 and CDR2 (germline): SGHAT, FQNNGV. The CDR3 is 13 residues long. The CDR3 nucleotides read TGTGCCAGCAGCTCGCGACAGGGCGAGACCCAGTACTTC. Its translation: CASSSRQGETQYF.

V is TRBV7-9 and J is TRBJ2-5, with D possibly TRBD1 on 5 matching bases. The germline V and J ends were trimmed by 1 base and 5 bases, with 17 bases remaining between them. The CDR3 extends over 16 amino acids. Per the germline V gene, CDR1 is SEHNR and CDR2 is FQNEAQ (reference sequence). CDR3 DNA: TGTGCCAGCAGCTTAGGCCCAGGCAGGGTCGTGGAGACCCAGTACTTC. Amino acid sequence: CASSLGPGRVVETQYF. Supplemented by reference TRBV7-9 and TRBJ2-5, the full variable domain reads DTGVSQNPRHKITKRGQNVTFRCDPISEHNRLYWYRQTLGQGPEFLTYFQNEAQLEKSRLLSDRFSAERPKGSFSTLEIQRTEQGDSAMYLCASSLGPGRVVETQYFGPGTRLLVL.

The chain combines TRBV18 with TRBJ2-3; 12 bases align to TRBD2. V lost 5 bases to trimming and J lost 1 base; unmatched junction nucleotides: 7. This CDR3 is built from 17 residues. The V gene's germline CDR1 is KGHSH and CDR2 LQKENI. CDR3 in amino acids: CASSSSSGRAGTDTQYF. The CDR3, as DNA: TGTGCCAGCTCATCCTCTAGCGGGAGGGCTGGCACAGATACGCAGTATTTT.

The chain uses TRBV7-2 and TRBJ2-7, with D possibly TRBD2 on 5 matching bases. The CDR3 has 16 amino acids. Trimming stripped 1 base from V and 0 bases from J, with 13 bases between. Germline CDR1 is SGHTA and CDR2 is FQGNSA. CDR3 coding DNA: TGTGCCAGCAGCTTAGTATCGCGGGCTAGCTCCTACGAGCAGTACTTC. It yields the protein CASSLVSRASSYEQYF. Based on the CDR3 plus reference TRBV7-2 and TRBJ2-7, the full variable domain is GAGVSQSPSNKVTEKGKDVELRCDPISGHTALYWYRQSLGQGLEFLIYFQGNSAPDKSGLPSDRFSAERTGGSVSTLTIQRTQQEDSAVYLCASSLVSRASSYEQYFGPGTRLTVT.

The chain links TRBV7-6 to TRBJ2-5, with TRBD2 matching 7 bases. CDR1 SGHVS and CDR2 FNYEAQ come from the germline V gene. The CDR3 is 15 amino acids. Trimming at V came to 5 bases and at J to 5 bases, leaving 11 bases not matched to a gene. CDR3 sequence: CASSRFGGGSETQYF. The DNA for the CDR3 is TGTGCCAGCAGCCGCTTTGGGGGGGGGAGCGAGACCCAGTACTTC.